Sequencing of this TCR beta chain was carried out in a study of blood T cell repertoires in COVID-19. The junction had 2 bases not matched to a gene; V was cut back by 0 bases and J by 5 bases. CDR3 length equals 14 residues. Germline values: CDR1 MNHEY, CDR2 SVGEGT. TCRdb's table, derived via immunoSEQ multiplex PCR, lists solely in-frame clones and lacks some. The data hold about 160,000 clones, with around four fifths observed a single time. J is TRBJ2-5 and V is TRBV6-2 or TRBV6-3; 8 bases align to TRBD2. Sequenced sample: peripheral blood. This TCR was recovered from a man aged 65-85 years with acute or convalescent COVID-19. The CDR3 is CASSYSGTRETQYF. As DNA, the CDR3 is TGTGCCAGCAGTTACTCCGGGACTAGGGAGACCCAGTACTTC.